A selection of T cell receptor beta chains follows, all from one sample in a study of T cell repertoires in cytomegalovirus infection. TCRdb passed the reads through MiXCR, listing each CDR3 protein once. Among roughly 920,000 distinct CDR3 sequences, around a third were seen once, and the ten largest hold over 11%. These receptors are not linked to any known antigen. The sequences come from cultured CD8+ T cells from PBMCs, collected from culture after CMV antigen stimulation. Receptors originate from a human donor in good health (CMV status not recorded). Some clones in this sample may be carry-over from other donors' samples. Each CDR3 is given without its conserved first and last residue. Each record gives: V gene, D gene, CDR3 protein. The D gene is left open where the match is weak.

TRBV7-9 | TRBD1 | ATFKGDSLYYGYT
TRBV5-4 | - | ASRFRGGETQY
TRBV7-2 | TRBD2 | ASRFTSDAYNEQF
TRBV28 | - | ASSFITFSSYNEQF
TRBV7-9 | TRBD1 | ASSAGDRRNQPQH
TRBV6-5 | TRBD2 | ASSYSLAGGFSEQF
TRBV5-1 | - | ASSPMSGDTEAF
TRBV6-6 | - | ASSLPALLNTEAF
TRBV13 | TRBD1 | ASSSLDRPPH
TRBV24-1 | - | ATTEWGVIAF
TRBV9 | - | ASSVEWQTEAF
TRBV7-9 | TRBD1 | ASSSTGTATNYGYT
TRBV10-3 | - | AISDGLYNSPLH
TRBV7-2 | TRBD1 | ASSLDQGASDTQY
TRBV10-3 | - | ATPSESGELF
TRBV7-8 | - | ASSFYGQRSISNQPQH
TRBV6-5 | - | ASSYGWAGELF
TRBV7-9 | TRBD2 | ASSLTVAGGRNTGELF
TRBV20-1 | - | SAVNLESNQPQH
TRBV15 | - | ATSGERRQPQH
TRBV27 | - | ASSAGLRLYEPQH
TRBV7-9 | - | ASSPTLGSYGYT
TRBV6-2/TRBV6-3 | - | ASSYASFADTQY
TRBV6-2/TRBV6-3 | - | ASSYSSEDGDYGYT
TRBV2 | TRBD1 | ASSQGQGWF
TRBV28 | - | ASSFRAREAF
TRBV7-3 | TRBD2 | ASSFSGAAQEQY
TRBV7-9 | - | ASSLAGGALQETQY
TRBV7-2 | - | ASSGRDGLAKNIQY
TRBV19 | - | ASSIGGGAGTEAF
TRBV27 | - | ASSLLRQAGQGYT
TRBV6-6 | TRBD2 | ASSLQTSGGENEQF
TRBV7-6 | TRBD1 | ASSIRTGEGTGELF
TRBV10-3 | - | AISGPSGELF
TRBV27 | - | ASRPGTTTTNEKLF
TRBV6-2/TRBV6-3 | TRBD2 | ASRPPTSGGVTDTQY
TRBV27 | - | ASSPLAAVGEQF
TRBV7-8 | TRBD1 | ASSFTTTGGLNSPLH
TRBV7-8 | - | ASSLGVVFSYEQY
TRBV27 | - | ASSFQGGTGDTQY
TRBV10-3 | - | AISGEETSTDTQY
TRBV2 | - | ASSGGVDYEQY
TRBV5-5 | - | ASSLEVAQSTDTQY
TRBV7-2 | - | ASSSPVDTQY
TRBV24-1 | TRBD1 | ATSDQTGSSYNEQF